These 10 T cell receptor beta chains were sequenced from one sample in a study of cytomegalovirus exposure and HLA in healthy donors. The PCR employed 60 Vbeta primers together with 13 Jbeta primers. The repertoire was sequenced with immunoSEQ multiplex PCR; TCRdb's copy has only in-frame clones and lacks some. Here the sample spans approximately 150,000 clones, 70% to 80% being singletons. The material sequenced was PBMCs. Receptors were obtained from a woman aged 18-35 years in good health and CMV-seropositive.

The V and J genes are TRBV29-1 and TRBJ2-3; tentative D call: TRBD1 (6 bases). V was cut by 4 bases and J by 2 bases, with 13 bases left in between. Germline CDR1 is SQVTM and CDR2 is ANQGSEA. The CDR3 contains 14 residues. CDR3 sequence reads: CSVVVQGYTDTQYF. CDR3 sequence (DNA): TGCAGCGTTGTTGTGCAGGGGTACACAGATACGCAGTATTTT.

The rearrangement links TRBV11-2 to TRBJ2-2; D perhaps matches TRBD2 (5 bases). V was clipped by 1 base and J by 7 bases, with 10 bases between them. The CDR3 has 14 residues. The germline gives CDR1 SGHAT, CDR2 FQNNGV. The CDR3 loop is CASSLAGIIGELFF. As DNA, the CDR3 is TGTGCCAGCAGCTTAGCGGGAATTATCGGGGAGCTGTTTTTT.

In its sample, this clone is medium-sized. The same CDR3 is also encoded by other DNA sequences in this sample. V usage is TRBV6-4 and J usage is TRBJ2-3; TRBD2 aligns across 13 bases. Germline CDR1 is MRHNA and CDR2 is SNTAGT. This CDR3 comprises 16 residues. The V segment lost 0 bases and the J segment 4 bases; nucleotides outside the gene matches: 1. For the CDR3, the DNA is TGTGCCAGCAGTGACTCTACTAGCGGGGGGGCAGATACGCAGTATTTT. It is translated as CASSDSTSGGADTQYF.

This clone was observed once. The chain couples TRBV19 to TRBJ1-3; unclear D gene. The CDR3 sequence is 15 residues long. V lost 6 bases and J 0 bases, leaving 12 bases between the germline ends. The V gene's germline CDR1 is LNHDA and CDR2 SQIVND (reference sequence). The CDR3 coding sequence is TGTGCCAGTAGGGATCCGGGTAGCTCTGGAAACACCATATATTTT. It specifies CASRDPGSSGNTIYF.

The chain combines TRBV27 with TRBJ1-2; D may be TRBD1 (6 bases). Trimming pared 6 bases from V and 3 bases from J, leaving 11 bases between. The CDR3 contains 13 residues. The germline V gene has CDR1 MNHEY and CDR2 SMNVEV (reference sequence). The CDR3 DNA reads TGTGCCAGCAGGACAGGTGGGGACTATGGCTACACCTTC. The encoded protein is CASRTGGDYGYTF.

The CDR3 coding sequence is TGTGCCACGACTAGCCCATCTTACGATGAGCAGTTCTTC. Translating it yields CATTSPSYDEQFF. This chain links TRBV5-4 with TRBJ2-1; 7 positions agree with TRBD2. J was trimmed by 8 bases and V by 9 bases; bases with no gene match: 11. In germline, CDR1 is SGHNT, CDR2 YYREEE (reference sequence). There are 13 residues in the CDR3.

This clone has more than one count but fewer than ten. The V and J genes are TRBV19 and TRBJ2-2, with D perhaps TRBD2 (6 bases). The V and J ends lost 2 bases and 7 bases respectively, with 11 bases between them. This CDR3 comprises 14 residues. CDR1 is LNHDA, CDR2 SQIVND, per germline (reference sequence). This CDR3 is CASSIPSVLGELFF. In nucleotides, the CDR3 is TGTGCCAGTAGTATACCTAGCGTCCTCGGGGAGCTGTTTTTT.

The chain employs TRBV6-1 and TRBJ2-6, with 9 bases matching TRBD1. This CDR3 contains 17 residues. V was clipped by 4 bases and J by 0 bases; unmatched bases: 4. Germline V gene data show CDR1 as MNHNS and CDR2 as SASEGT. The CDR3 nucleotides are TGTGCCAGCAGTGGACCGGGACAGGGCTCTGGGGCCAACGTCCTGACTTTC. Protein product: CASSGPGQGSGANVLTF.

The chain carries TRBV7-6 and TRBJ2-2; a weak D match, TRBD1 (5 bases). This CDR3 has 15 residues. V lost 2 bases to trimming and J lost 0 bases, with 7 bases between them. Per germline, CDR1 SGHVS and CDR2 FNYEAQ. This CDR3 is CASSLMGPNTGELFF. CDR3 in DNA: TGTGCCAGCAGCTTAATGGGGCCGAACACCGGGGAGCTGTTTTTT.

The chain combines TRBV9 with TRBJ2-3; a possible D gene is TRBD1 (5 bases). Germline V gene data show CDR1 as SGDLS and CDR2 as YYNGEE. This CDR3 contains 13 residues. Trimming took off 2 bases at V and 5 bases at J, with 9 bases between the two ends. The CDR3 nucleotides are TGTGCCAGCAGCGTGTCAGGGCGAGATACGCAGTATTTT. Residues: CASSVSGRDTQYF. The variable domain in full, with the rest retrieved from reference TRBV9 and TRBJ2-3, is DSGVTQTPKHLITATGQRVTLRCSPRSGDLSVYWYQQSLDQGLQFLIQYYNGEERAKGNILERFSAQQFPDLHSELNLSSLELGDSALYFCASSVSGRDTQYFGPGTRLTVL.